The sample holds one count of the clone carrying this TCR beta chain. In the authors' workflow: Amplifying reference gene primers gave estimates of nucleated cell counts. Sequencing used immunoSEQ multiplex PCR; TCRdb keeps in-frame clones, though not all of them. For V, J and clone size, that table is used; D and trimming come from the DNA. The sample contains roughly 41,000 clones, more than 75% of which appear only once. V gave up 3 bases and J gave up 0 bases; unmatched junction bases: 0. CDR3 length: 15 residues. Germline CDR1 and CDR2: KGHSH and LQKENI. The data are from a study of blood T cell repertoires in COVID-19.

The receptor was isolated from a human donor in a cohort sampled during active COVID-19. Sample: peripheral blood. This sequence joins TRBV18 and TRBJ2-2, with 8 nucleotides matching TRBD1. Written as DNA, the CDR3 is TGTGCCAGCTCACCCAGGGGGCCGAACACCGGGGAGCTGTTTTTT. Protein sequence: CASSPRGPNTGELFF.